This T cell receptor (beta chain) was recorded in a study of blood T cell repertoires in COVID-19. Method: immunoSEQ multiplex PCR; TCRdb's copy keeps in-frame clones and lacks some. Found here are about 160,000 clones, 75% to 90% of them singletons; the top ten hold under 4%. V dropped 5 bases and J dropped 1; count of bases not matched to a gene: 6. This CDR3 is built from 16 residues. Germline V gene data show CDR1 as SGHTA and CDR2 as FQGNSA. The chain couples TRBV7-2 to TRBJ1-3; 9 positions match TRBD1. The sample consisted of peripheral blood. This clonotype was obtained from a human donor with acute or convalescent COVID-19. The donor label of this sample is uncertain. CDR3 sequence (DNA): TGTGCCAGCAGCCCCACCGGGACAGGGTCTGGAAACACCATATATTTT. Residues: CASSPTGTGSGNTIYF.